Each of the 3 T cell receptor beta chains below was sequenced from the same sample in a study of CD8+ T cells in alopecia areata. After isolation, RNA underwent reverse transcription to generate cDNA as the sequencing template. Repertoires were generated with immunoSEQ multiplex PCR, while TCRdb's copy carries only in-frame clones and drops some. Of about 200,000 clones in the sample, 60% were seen once. The treatment denotes: oral pan-JAK inhibitor, 5-10 mg twice daily. Sequenced material: CD4+ T cells sorted from blood, taken at week 24, from a patient treated with tofacitinib. The receptors were gathered from a human donor with alopecia areata.

The chain carries TRBV2 and TRBJ2-5; D is ambiguous. CDR3 length equals 13 residues. V was clipped by 4 bases and J by 1 base, with 7 bases between them. Looked up from germline, CDR1 is SNHLY and CDR2 is FYNNEI. The CDR3 DNA follows: TGTGCCAGCAGTGTCGTCCTCCAAGAGACCCAGTACTTC. It is translated as CASSVVLQETQYF.

The chain combines TRBV13 with TRBJ1-5; possibly TRBD1 for D (6 bases). Germline V gene lookup returns CDR1 PRHDT and CDR2 FYEKMQ (reference sequence). This CDR3 spans 13 amino acids. V lost 5 bases, J lost 7 bases, and 12 bases lay in between. The CDR3 coding sequence is TGTGCCAGCAGCGACGGACAGTTCCAGCCCCAGCATTTT. It yields the protein CASSDGQFQPQHF.

The chain carries TRBV7-3 and TRBJ2-3; D uncertain. From germline, CDR1 is SGHTA and CDR2 FQGTGA. Between the trimmed V and J ends, which lost 1 base and 1 base, there was a span of 15 bases. The CDR3 has 17 residues. CDR3 nucleotides: TGTGCCAGCAGCTTAAAAGGGTATGAGGTCCGCACAGATACGCAGTATTTT. Its translation: CASSLKGYEVRTDTQYF.